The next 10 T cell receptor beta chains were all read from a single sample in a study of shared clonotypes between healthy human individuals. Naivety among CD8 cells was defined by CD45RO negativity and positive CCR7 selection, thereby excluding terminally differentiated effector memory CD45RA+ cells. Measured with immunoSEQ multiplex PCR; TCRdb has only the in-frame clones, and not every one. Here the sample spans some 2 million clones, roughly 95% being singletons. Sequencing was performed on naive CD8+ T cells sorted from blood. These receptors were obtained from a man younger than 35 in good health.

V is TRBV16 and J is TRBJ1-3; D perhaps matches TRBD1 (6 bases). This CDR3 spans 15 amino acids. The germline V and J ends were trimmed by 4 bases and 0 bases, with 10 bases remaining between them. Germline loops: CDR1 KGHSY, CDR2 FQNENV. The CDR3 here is CASSPRDISGNTIYF. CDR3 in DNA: TGTGCCAGCAGCCCCCGGGACATCTCTGGAAACACCATATATTTT.

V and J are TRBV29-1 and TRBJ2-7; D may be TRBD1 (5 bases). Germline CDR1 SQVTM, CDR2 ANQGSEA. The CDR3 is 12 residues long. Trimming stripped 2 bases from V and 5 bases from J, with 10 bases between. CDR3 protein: CSVERGLDEQYF. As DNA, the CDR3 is TGCAGCGTTGAAAGGGGTCTCGACGAGCAGTACTTC.

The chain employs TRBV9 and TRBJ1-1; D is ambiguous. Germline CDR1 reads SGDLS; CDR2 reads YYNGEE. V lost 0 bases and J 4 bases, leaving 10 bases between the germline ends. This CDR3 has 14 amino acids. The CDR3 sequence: CASSVGGYSTEAFF. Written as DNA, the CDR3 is TGTGCCAGCAGCGTAGGTGGCTACTCCACTGAAGCTTTCTTT.

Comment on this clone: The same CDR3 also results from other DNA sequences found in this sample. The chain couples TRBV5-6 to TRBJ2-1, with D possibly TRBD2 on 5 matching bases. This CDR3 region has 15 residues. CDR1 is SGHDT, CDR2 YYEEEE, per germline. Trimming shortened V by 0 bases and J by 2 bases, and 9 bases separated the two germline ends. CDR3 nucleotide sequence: TGTGCCAGCAGCTTGGGGGGAGCGCCCTACAATGAGCAGTTCTTC. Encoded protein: CASSLGGAPYNEQFF. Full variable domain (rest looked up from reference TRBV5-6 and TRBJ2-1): DAGVTQSPTHLIKTRGQQVTLRCSPKSGHDTVSWYQQALGQGPQFIFQYYEEEERQRGNFPDRFSGHQFPNYSSELNVNALLLGDSALYLCASSLGGAPYNEQFFGPGTRLTVL.

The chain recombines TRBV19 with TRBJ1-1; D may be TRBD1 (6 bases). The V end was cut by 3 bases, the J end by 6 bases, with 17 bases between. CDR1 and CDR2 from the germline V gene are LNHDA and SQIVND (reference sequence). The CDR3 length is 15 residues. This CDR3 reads CASSILTEPGAEAFF. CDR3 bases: TGTGCCAGTAGTATTCTCACTGAGCCAGGGGCTGAAGCTTTCTTT.

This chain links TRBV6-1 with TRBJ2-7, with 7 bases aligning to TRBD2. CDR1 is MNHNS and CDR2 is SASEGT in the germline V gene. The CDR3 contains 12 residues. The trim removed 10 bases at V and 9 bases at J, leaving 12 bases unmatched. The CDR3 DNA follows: TGTGCCACGCTCCCGGGGGGAGCGTGGCAGTACTTC. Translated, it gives CATLPGGAWQYF.

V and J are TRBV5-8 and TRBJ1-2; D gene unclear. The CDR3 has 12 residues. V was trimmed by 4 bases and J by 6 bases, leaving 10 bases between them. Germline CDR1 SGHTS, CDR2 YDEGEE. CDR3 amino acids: CASSAVYDGYTF. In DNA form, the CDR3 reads TGTGCCAGCAGCGCGGTATACGATGGCTACACCTTC.

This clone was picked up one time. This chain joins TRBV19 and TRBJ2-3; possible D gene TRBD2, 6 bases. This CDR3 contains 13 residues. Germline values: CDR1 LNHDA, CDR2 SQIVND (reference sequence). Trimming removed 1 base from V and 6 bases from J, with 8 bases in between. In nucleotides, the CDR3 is TGTGCCAGTAGTATAGGCCGGGGGGATACGCAGTATTTT. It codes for CASSIGRGDTQYF.

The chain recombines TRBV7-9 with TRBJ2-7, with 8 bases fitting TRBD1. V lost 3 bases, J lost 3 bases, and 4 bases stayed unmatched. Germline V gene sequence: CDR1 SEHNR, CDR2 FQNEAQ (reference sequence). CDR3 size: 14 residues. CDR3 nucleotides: TGTGCCAGCAGCTTCGGTGGACAGGGCTACGAGCAGTACTTC. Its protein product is CASSFGGQGYEQYF. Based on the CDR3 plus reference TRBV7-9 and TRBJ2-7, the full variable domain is DTGVSQNPRHKITKRGQNVTFRCDPISEHNRLYWYRQTLGQGPEFLTYFQNEAQLEKSRLLSDRFSAERPKGSFSTLEIQRTEQGDSAMYLCASSFGGQGYEQYFGPGTRLTVT.

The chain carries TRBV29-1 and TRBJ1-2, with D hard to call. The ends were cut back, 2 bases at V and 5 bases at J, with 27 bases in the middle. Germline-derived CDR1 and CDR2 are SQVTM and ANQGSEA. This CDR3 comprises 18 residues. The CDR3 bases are TGCAGCGTTGAACCCCGTGGCGCAGACGATCGTAGGAAGTATGGCTACACCTTC. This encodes CSVEPRGADDRRKYGYTF.